This record concerns one TCR beta chain sequence. No antigen is known for it. Unmatched junction bases numbered 13, after V lost 1 base and J lost 5 bases. The CDR3 length is 18 residues. The germline gives CDR1 LNHDA, CDR2 SQIVND (reference sequence). The data are from a study of T cell repertoires in cytomegalovirus infection. The wider study: In public TCR beta signatures, there were indications of both CMV infection and matching HLA type. Whole-study findings and limits: Carriers of CMV and the relevant HLA type were discriminated by public TCR beta frequency.

Each CDR3 protein gets one entry after TCRdb re-called the reads with MiXCR. The data contain roughly 730,000 distinct CDR3 sequences, roughly 30% of them singletons. The receptor comes from a human donor in good health (CMV status not recorded). Some clones in this sample may be carry-over from other donors' samples. The chain uses TRBV19 and TRBJ2-1; the match to TRBD1 covers 8 bases. The input for sequencing was cultured PBMCs, taken from culture after CMV antigen stimulation. CDR3 bases: TGTGCCAGTAGTATAGGATTCAGGGGGCCACAGAGACACAATGAGCAGTTCTTC. Protein product: CASSIGFRGPQRHNEQFF. Full variable domain (outside the CDR3, taken from reference TRBV19 and TRBJ2-1): DGGITQSPKYLFRKEGQNVTLSCEQNLNHDAMYWYRQDPGQGLRLIYYSQIVNDFQKGDIAEGYSVSREKKESFPLTVTSAQKNPTAFYLCASSIGFRGPQRHNEQFFGPGTRLTVL.